Presented here are 16 T cell receptor beta chains from one specimen sequenced in a study of shared clonotypes between healthy human individuals (TCRdb year 2020). The protocol used for the library was the immunoSEQ multiplex PCR assay. The immuneACCESS repertoire file appears here via TCRdb, limited to in-frame rearrangements. These files lack a portion of the clones; in checked studies, under half of the deficit traces to unresolved V genes, and the cause of the others is not known. The sample table records roughly 660,000 clones; less than 95% of these occur just once. About a third of the sample is held by the ten biggest clonotypes. Material for sequencing was memory CD8+ T cells from PBMCs. This specimen's cell subset or site label, interpreted: CD45RO+ cells pooled with CCR7-negative TemRA cells. All receptors derive from a man younger than 35 in good health. Some clones in this sample may be carry-over from other donors' samples.

This chain joins TRBV27 and TRBJ2-7, with 9 bases identical to TRBD1. The CDR3 is 15 amino acids. CDR1 is MNHEY, CDR2 SMNVEV, per germline (reference sequence). J gave up 2 bases and V 0 bases, and 2 bases lay outside the gene matches. The CDR3 DNA sequence: TGTGCCAGCAGTTTATCGTGGGACAGGGCCTACGAGCAGTACTTC. This codes for CASSLSWDRAYEQYF.

The chain joins TRBV7-3 to TRBJ1-2, with a possible D match to TRBD1 (5 bases). CDR3 length equals 14 residues. Germline CDR1 reads SGHTA; CDR2 reads FQGTGA. The V and J ends lost 2 bases and 4 bases respectively, with 11 bases between them. The DNA for the CDR3 is TGTGCCAGCAGCTTAGGGCAGGGTACCTATGGCTACACCTTC. Its protein product is CASSLGQGTYGYTF.

CDR3 region: CASSSQGAAYEQYF. The CDR3 bases are TGTGCCAGCAGCTCACAGGGGGCCGCCTACGAGCAGTACTTC. The chain joins TRBV5-4 to TRBJ2-7; 9 bases map to TRBD1. Trimming at V came to 3 bases and at J to 2 bases, leaving 3 bases not matched to a gene. Germline V lookup: CDR1 SGHNT, CDR2 YYREEE (reference sequence). The CDR3 covers 14 residues. Variable domain in full (rest from reference TRBV5-4 and TRBJ2-7): ETGVTQSPTHLIKTRGQQVTLRCSSQSGHNTVSWYQQALGQGPQFIFQYYREEENGRGNFPPRFSGLQFPNYSSELNVNALELDDSALYLCASSSQGAAYEQYFGPGTRLTVT.

The V call is TRBV28, the J call TRBJ2-7; maybe TRBD2 (5 bases). The CDR3 spans 12 residues. Trimming pared 5 bases from V and 5 bases from J, leaving 10 bases between. Germline CDR1 and CDR2: MDHEN and SYDVKM. The CDR3 reads CASSSPGDEQYF. CDR3 nucleotide sequence: TGTGCCAGCAGTAGTCCCGGGGACGAGCAGTACTTC.

This clone was recorded once. CDR3 sequence (DNA): TGTGCCAGCTCGATTGATCAGCCCCAGCATTTT. Its translation: CASSIDQPQHF. V is TRBV27 and J is TRBJ1-5; D uncertain. The germline V gene encodes CDR1 MNHEY and CDR2 SMNVEV (reference sequence). This CDR3 spans 11 amino acids. Trimming removed 8 bases from V and 5 bases from J, with 7 bases in between.

The V gene is TRBV4-1, the J gene TRBJ2-7; 10 nucleotides agree with TRBD1. Germline V CDR1 and CDR2: MGHRA, YSYEKL. V lost 1 base to trimming and J lost 3 bases; unmatched junction nucleotides: 3. This CDR3 is built from 15 residues. CDR3 DNA: TGCGCCAGCAGCCAAGTGGGGACAGGGGACTACGAGCAGTACTTC. This sequence encodes CASSQVGTGDYEQYF.

J is TRBJ2-1 and V is TRBV7-6; 7 nucleotides match TRBD1. Germline V gene lookup returns CDR1 SGHVS and CDR2 FNYEAQ. The CDR3 contains 18 residues. V was pared by 2 bases and J by 3 bases, with 13 bases of the junction left unmatched. CDR3 protein: CASSLKSAETGNYNEQFF. The CDR3, as DNA: TGTGCCAGCAGCTTAAAATCCGCCGAGACAGGGAACTACAATGAGCAGTTCTTC.

In this sample, this clone turned up once. This chain links TRBV6-1 with TRBJ2-2, with TRBD1 as a possible D gene (5 bases). Germline V lookup: CDR1 MNHNS, CDR2 SASEGT. V lost 5 bases and J lost 6, with 7 bases in between. The CDR3 has 12 residues. The CDR3, as DNA: TGTGCCAGCAGTAGGGGTTCCGGGGAGCTGTTTTTT. As protein: CASSRGSGELFF.

The chain joins TRBV10-1 to TRBJ1-4; D may be TRBD1 (5 bases). Per the germline V gene, CDR1 is WNHNN and CDR2 is SYGVQD (reference sequence). The CDR3 runs 14 residues. The germline V and J ends were trimmed by 8 bases and 7 bases, with 17 bases remaining between them. CDR3 amino acids: CASLAGRNFEKLFF. The CDR3 nucleotides read TGCGCCAGCCTCGCGGGACGGAACTTTGAAAAACTGTTTTTT.

The rearrangement uses TRBV27 and TRBJ2-5; possibly TRBD2 for D (7 bases). CDR1 and CDR2 from the germline V gene are MNHEY and SMNVEV (reference sequence). The V gene lost 3 bases and the J gene lost 4 bases, with 18 bases spanning the gap. This CDR3 is 16 amino acids long. CDR3 residues: CASSLWGGPEVETQYF. CDR3 sequence (DNA): TGTGCCAGCAGTTTGTGGGGGGGCCCGGAAGTAGAGACCCAGTACTTC.

The chain is built from TRBV11-3 and TRBJ2-7; 11 bases fit TRBD2. The CDR3 runs 14 residues. V lost 5 bases and J lost 7; bases outside the gene matches: 7. The germline V gene encodes CDR1 SGHNT and CDR2 YENEEA. CDR3: CASSPTSGSGEQYF. Here the CDR3 DNA reads TGTGCCAGCAGCCCCACTAGCGGGAGTGGTGAGCAGTACTTC. The variable domain in full, completed from reference TRBV11-3 and TRBJ2-7, reads EAGVVQSPRYKIIEKKQPVAFWCNPISGHNTLYWYLQNLGQGPELLIRYENEEAVDDSQLPKDRFSAERLKGVDSTLKIQPAELGDSAVYLCASSPTSGSGEQYFGPGTRLTVT.

The V gene is TRBV27, the J gene TRBJ2-3; D call uncertain. The CDR3 contains 12 residues. Looked up from germline, CDR1 is MNHEY and CDR2 is SMNVEV (reference sequence). Trimming pared 3 bases from V and 4 bases from J, leaving 5 bases between. The CDR3: CASSFSADTQYF. CDR3 DNA: TGTGCCAGCAGTTTTTCAGCAGATACGCAGTATTTT.

As concerns this clone: Other DNA sequences from this sample encode an identical CDR3 as well. This chain uses TRBV7-3 with TRBJ2-3; 9 bases are a match to TRBD2. The CDR3 runs to 15 residues. Looked up from germline, CDR1 is SGHTA and CDR2 is FQGTGA. V shed 5 bases and J 0 bases; nucleotides not matched to a gene: 3. CDR3 sequence reads: CASSPLAGSTDTQYF. The DNA of the CDR3 is TGTGCCAGCAGCCCCCTAGCGGGAAGCACAGATACGCAGTATTTT.

The chain recombines TRBV6-1 with TRBJ1-1, with D perhaps matching TRBD1 (6 bases). Germline CDR1 MNHNS, CDR2 SASEGT. The CDR3 length is 15 residues. V lost 2 bases, J lost 7 bases, and 17 bases lay in between. The CDR3 sequence: CASSENLAGAGEAFF. The CDR3 DNA follows: TGTGCCAGCAGTGAAAATTTGGCAGGGGCGGGTGAAGCTTTCTTT.

The V gene is TRBV25-1, the J gene TRBJ2-6, with no clear D. The ends were cut back, 3 bases at V and 0 bases at J, with 12 bases in the middle. This CDR3 has 17 amino acids. Per germline, CDR1 MGHDK and CDR2 SYGVNS. In DNA form, the CDR3 reads TGTGCCAGCAGTGACCCTGGGCACATCTCTGGGGCCAACGTCCTGACTTTC. Translated: CASSDPGHISGANVLTF. The full variable domain, completed using reference TRBV25-1 and TRBJ2-6, is EADIYQTPRYLVIGTGKKITLECSQTMGHDKMYWYQQDPGMELHLIHYSYGVNSTEKGDLSSESTVSRIRTEHFPLTLESARPSHTSQYLCASSDPGHISGANVLTFGAGSRLTVL.

The chain has TRBV10-3 and TRBJ1-1; possible D gene TRBD1, 6 bases. V was cut by 4 bases and J by 2 bases, with 11 bases left in between. This CDR3 region has 14 residues. Germline CDR1 is ENHRY and CDR2 is SYGVKD. CDR3 DNA: TGTGCCATCAGTGCTACAGGGATAAACACTGAAGCTTTCTTT. The encoded protein is CAISATGINTEAFF.